This is a list of T cell receptor beta chains from one sample in a study of blood T cell repertoires in COVID-19. Measured with immunoSEQ multiplex PCR; TCRdb has only the in-frame clones, and not every one. Seen here are hundreds of thousands of clones, roughly 87% observed once, and the top ten hold around 1%. Material for sequencing was PBMCs or T cells enriched from blood (not recorded which). Receptor source: a woman aged 30 to 39 who had recovered from COVID-19. Both conserved end residues are part of each CDR3. D genes are given only for firm matches. The listing skips clone size in some rows; elsewhere it reads once, few, many or a size class.

v_gene	abundance	d_gene	j_gene	CDR3aa	CDR3nt
TRBV9	few	-	TRBJ2-5	CASSVMAGGMETQYF	TGTGCCAGCAGCGTAATGGCCGGCGGTATGGAGACCCAGTACTTC
TRBV30	-	-	TRBJ2-7	CAWSPGSDYEQYF	TGTGCCTGGAGCCCGGGATCGGACTACGAGCAGTACTTC
TRBV6-5	few	-	TRBJ1-6	CASSTRGRNSPLHF	TGTGCCAGCAGTACCAGGGGCCGGAATTCACCCCTCCACTTT
TRBV30	-	-	TRBJ1-1	CAWSPLAGAEAFF	TGTGCCTGGAGTCCCCTGGCCGGGGCTGAAGCTTTCTTT
TRBV5-1	once	TRBD2	TRBJ2-1	CASSGLAGGPWNEQFF	TGCGCCAGCAGCGGACTAGCGGGAGGGCCGTGGAATGAGCAGTTCTTC
TRBV7-9	-	-	TRBJ1-1	CASRGQLGTEAFF	TGTGCCAGCAGAGGACAGCTAGGGACTGAAGCTTTCTTT
TRBV27	-	-	TRBJ2-1	CASKTRGPSSYNEQFF	TGTGCCAGCAAAACGCGGGGCCCAAGCTCCTACAATGAGCAGTTCTTC
TRBV2	-	TRBD1	TRBJ2-1	CASPDRGWVFF	TGTGCCAGCCCCGACAGGGGATGGGTGTTCTTC
TRBV7-3	once	-	TRBJ2-2	CASSLMGGAAYRNTGELFF	TGTGCCAGCAGCTTAATGGGCGGGGCTGCTTATAGGAACACCGGGGAGCTGTTTTTT
TRBV5-1	-	TRBD2	TRBJ2-1	CASSPRTSSGNEQFF	TGCGCCAGCAGCCCTCGAACCTCTAGCGGCAATGAGCAGTTCTTC
TRBV28	-	-	TRBJ2-1	CASLTVTYNEQFF	TGTGCCAGCTTAACAGTCACCTACAATGAGCAGTTCTTC
TRBV20-1	once	TRBD1	TRBJ2-5	CSASTGAQETQYF	TGCAGTGCTAGTACAGGGGCGCAAGAGACCCAGTACTTC
TRBV6-6	-	TRBD2	TRBJ2-1	CASSQGLAGGTDNEQFF	TGTGCCAGCAGTCAGGGACTAGCGGGAGGAACTGACAATGAGCAGTTCTTC
TRBV9	-	TRBD1	TRBJ1-1	CASSGAKDRGNTEAFF	TGTGCCAGCAGCGGAGCTAAGGACAGGGGGAACACTGAAGCTTTCTTT
TRBV5-4	-	-	TRBJ2-1	CASSARVVHGEQFF	TGTGCCAGCAGCGCCAGGGTCGTTCATGGCGAGCAGTTCTTC